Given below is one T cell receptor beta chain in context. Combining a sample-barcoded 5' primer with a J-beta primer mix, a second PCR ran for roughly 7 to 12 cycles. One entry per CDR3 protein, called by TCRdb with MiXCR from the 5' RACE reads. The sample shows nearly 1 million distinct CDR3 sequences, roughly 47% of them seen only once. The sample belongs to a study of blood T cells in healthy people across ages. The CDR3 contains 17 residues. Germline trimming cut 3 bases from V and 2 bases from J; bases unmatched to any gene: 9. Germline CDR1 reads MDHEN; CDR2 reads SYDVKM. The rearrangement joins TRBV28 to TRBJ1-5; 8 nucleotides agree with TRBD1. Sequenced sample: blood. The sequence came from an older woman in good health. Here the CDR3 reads CASSFYAGGEGNQPQHF. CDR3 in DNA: TGTGCCAGCAGTTTTTACGCAGGGGGCGAGGGCAATCAGCCCCAGCATTTT. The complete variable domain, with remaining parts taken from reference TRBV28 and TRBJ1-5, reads DVKVTQSSRYLVKRTGEKVFLECVQDMDHENMFWYRQDPGLGLRLIYFSYDVKMKEKGDIPEGYSVSREKKERFSLILESASTNQTSMYLCASSFYAGGEGNQPQHFGDGTRLSIL.